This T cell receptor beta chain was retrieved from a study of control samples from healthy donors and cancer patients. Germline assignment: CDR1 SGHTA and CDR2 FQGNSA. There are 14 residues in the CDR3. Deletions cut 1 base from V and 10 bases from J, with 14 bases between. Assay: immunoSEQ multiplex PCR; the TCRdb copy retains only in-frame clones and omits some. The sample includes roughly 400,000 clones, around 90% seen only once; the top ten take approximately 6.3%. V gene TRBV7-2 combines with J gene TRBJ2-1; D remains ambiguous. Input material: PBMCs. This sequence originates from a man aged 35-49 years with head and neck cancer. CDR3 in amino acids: CASSLEGFGREQFF. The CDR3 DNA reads TGTGCCAGCAGCTTAGAAGGTTTCGGTCGGGAGCAGTTCTTC.